The 15 T cell receptor beta chains below were found in one sample sequenced in a study of OX40 agonist ivuxolimab in advanced cancers. Libraries were prepared by immunoSEQ multiplex PCR; TCRdb keeps only in-frame clonotypes and omits some of them. The sample contains about 49,000 clones, about 81% of which appear only once. The sequencing used CD4+ or CD8+ T cells sorted from blood, collected in a trial of the OX40 agonist ivuxolimab. The receptors here all came from an adult with an advanced solid tumor such as melanoma, head and neck, liver or kidney cancer.

The table lists this clone with a count of one. The genes are TRBV15 and TRBJ1-5, with D perhaps TRBD1 (5 bases). CDR3 size: 14 residues. The germline V gene encodes CDR1 LNHNV and CDR2 YYDKDF (reference sequence). Trimming removed 5 bases from V and 5 bases from J, with 13 bases in between. The CDR3: CATSGGVGDQPQHF. The CDR3 DNA sequence: TGTGCCACCAGCGGGGGAGTTGGCGATCAGCCCCAGCATTTT.

The rearrangement uses TRBV19 and TRBJ2-7; D remains unclear. CDR1 LNHDA and CDR2 SQIVND come from the germline V gene (reference sequence). This CDR3 contains 14 residues. V shed 4 bases and J shed 2 bases, with 12 bases lying between them. The CDR3 spells CASSRQDPPYEQYF. CDR3 sequence (DNA): TGTGCCAGTAGTAGGCAGGACCCCCCCTACGAGCAGTACTTC.

The chain joins TRBV11-3 to TRBJ2-4; tentatively, D is TRBD2 (5 bases). V was shortened by 5 bases and J by 4 bases, with 12 bases between the two germline ends. This CDR3 comprises 14 residues. CDR1 SGHNT and CDR2 YENEEA come from the germline V gene. The CDR3 sequence is CASSRVALKNIQYF. CDR3 DNA sequence: TGTGCCAGCAGCCGAGTAGCGTTAAAAAACATTCAGTACTTC.

The chain links TRBV6-1 to TRBJ1-6; no firm D call. Germline assignment: CDR1 MNHNS and CDR2 SASEGT. The CDR3 loop spans 15 amino acids. The V end lost 1 base, the J end lost 10 bases, and 14 bases lay between the germline ends. CDR3 residues: CASSEGYGIASPLHF. The CDR3 DNA is TGTGCCAGCAGTGAAGGGTACGGGATAGCATCACCCCTCCACTTT.

The V call is TRBV5-1, the J call TRBJ2-2; D is perhaps TRBD2 (5 bases). Per germline, CDR1 SGHRS and CDR2 YFSETQ. The CDR3 length is 14 residues. V shed 0 bases and J shed 6 bases, with 9 bases lying between them. The CDR3 nucleotides are TGCGCCAGCAGCTTGGACGGGGATCCCGGGGAGCTGTTTTTT. It yields the protein CASSLDGDPGELFF. Based on the CDR3 plus reference TRBV5-1 and TRBJ2-2, the full variable domain is KAGVTQTPRYLIKTRGQQVTLSCSPISGHRSVSWYQQTPGQGLQFLFEYFSETQRNKGNFPGRFSGRQFSNSRSEMNVSTLELGDSALYLCASSLDGDPGELFFGEGSRLTVL.

CDR3: CASSPGQGDGYTF. CDR3 DNA: TGTGCCAGCAGTCCGGGACAGGGAGATGGCTACACCTTC. This chain links TRBV28 with TRBJ1-2; 9 bases agree with TRBD1. The V segment lost 5 bases and the J segment 6 bases; nucleotides outside the gene matches: 4. This CDR3 comprises 13 residues. Germline CDR1 and CDR2: MDHEN and SYDVKM.

The chain carries TRBV7-9 and TRBJ1-4, with D maybe TRBD1 (5 bases). The CDR3 is 16 amino acids. V was cut by 0 bases and J by 3 bases, with 11 bases left in between. Germline CDR1 and CDR2: SEHNR and FQNEAQ (reference sequence). The CDR3 region is CASSLAATGSNEKLFF. DNA for the CDR3: TGTGCCAGCAGCTTAGCCGCCACAGGCTCTAATGAAAAACTGTTTTTT.

The J gene is TRBJ2-1, the V gene TRBV27, with 7 nucleotides matching TRBD1. J gave up 8 bases and V 5 bases, and 6 bases lay outside the gene matches. Germline assignment: CDR1 MNHEY and CDR2 SMNVEV (reference sequence). This CDR3 has 13 amino acids. Here the CDR3 DNA reads TGTGCCAGCAGTCATCAGACAGGGTATGAGCAGTTCTTC. Translating it yields CASSHQTGYEQFF.

The chain carries TRBV5-4 and TRBJ1-6; no definite D call. Trimming pared 0 bases from V and 6 bases from J, leaving 16 bases between. This CDR3 spans 17 amino acids. The germline CDR1 and CDR2 sequences are SGHNT and YYREEE (reference sequence). The CDR3 DNA follows: TGTGCCAGCAGCTTGGAGCCGGCCAGAAGAGCTAATTCACCCCTCCACTTT. It yields the protein CASSLEPARRANSPLHF. The full variable domain, with the rest looked up from reference TRBV5-4 and TRBJ1-6, is ETGVTQSPTHLIKTRGQQVTLRCSSQSGHNTVSWYQQALGQGPQFIFQYYREEENGRGNFPPRFSGLQFPNYSSELNVNALELDDSALYLCASSLEPARRANSPLHFGNGTRLTVT.

The CDR3 here is CASSALAGAGDTQYF. The CDR3 DNA follows: TGTGCCAGCAGCGCACTGGCGGGAGCAGGCGATACGCAGTATTTT. The genes are TRBV7-6 and TRBJ2-3; 7 nucleotides align to TRBD2. CDR3 length: 15 residues. V gave up 5 bases and J gave up 6 bases; unmatched junction bases: 11. In germline, CDR1 is SGHVS, CDR2 FNYEAQ.

The rearrangement joins TRBV30 to TRBJ1-2, with D perhaps TRBD1 (5 bases). Germline loops: CDR1 GTSNPN, CDR2 SVGIG (reference sequence). The CDR3 consists of 15 residues. Between the trimmed V and J ends, which lost 1 base and 4 bases, there was a span of 16 bases. CDR3 DNA: TGTGCCTGGAGTGCCGACAGAAGAGAAAGCTATGGCTACACCTTC. This codes for CAWSADRRESYGYTF.

This chain's CDR3 is CASSPGTSGGFRETQYF. CDR3 DNA: TGTGCCAGCTCACCAGGAACTAGCGGAGGTTTTCGGGAGACCCAGTACTTC. The chain links TRBV18 to TRBJ2-5, with 8 bases aligning to TRBD2. The CDR3 runs 17 residues. J lost 5 bases, V lost 2 bases, and 13 bases had no gene match. Germline loops: CDR1 KGHSH, CDR2 LQKENI.

The V gene is TRBV6-1, the J gene TRBJ1-1; the match to TRBD1 covers 7 bases. CDR1 and CDR2 from the germline V gene are MNHNS and SASEGT. CDR3 length: 13 amino acids. The junction had 5 bases not matched to a gene; V was cut back by 8 bases and J by 2 bases. CDR3 coding DNA: TGTGCCAGCCCTGGGGACAGCAACACTGAAGCTTTCTTT. Encoded protein: CASPGDSNTEAFF.

V and J are TRBV6-1 and TRBJ2-1, with a weak D call TRBD2 (5 bases). Germline CDR1 and CDR2: MNHNS and SASEGT. This CDR3 has 15 amino acids. V lost 0 bases and J lost 5, with 11 bases in between. The CDR3 region is CASSEARLPNNEQFF. CDR3 in DNA: TGTGCCAGCAGTGAAGCGCGACTACCAAACAATGAGCAGTTCTTC.

The V and J genes are TRBV30 and TRBJ2-5, with D unclear. Germline CDR1 reads GTSNPN; CDR2 reads SVGIG (reference sequence). CDR3 length: 14 amino acids. Deletions cut 0 bases from V and 2 bases from J, with 10 bases between. CDR3 region: CAWSVGQDQETQYF. CDR3 nucleotide sequence: TGTGCCTGGAGTGTTGGTCAAGATCAAGAGACCCAGTACTTC.